Listed below are T cell receptor beta chains from one sample, sequenced in a study of blood T cell repertoires in COVID-19. Some clones are missing from TCRdb's copy, which holds only in-frame ones; the method was immunoSEQ multiplex PCR. The repertoire holds around 160,000 clones, with around 80% as singletons. Sequences were obtained from PBMCs or T cells enriched from blood (not recorded which). Receptor source: an older woman who had recovered from COVID-19. Each CDR3 is given with its conserved first and last residue. The D gene is left open where the match is weak. Clone size, where shown, is once, few, many, or a class for clones that have expanded.

v_gene	j_gene	d_gene	abundance	len	CDR3nt	CDR3aa
TRBV4-2	TRBJ1-3	-	-	19	TGTGCCAGCAGCCAAGATCTCTCCACAGGGAGTGGATCGAGGGACACCATATATTTT	CASSQDLSTGSGSRDTIYF
TRBV5-1	TRBJ1-1	TRBD1	-	13	TGCGCCAGCAGCCTGGGACAGGGGGCTGGGGCTTTCTTT	CASSLGQGAGAFF
TRBV2	TRBJ1-2	TRBD1	-	14	TGTGCCAGCAGTTCGGGACAGGGCTACTATGGCTACACCTTC	CASSSGQGYYGYTF
TRBV2	TRBJ2-3	TRBD2	-	16	TGTGCCAGCAGGCGTCCGGGACTAGCGGGGTCAGATACGCAGTATTTT	CASRRPGLAGSDTQYF
TRBV24-1	TRBJ2-3	-	-	17	TGTGCCACCAGTGATTTGGGGGGGGCAGTTAGCACAGATACGCAGTATTTT	CATSDLGGAVSTDTQYF
TRBV19	TRBJ2-7	-	-	13	TGTGCCAGTGGGATAGGCGAGTCCTACGAGCAGTACTTC	CASGIGESYEQYF
TRBV10-1	TRBJ1-2	TRBD1	-	13	TGCGCCAGCAGACCCGACAGGGCCTGCGGCTACACCTTC	CASRPDRACGYTF
TRBV6-1	TRBJ1-6	TRBD1	-	16	TGTGCCAGCAGTGAGCGAGGGACAGGGGGAGCTACACCCCTCCACTTT	CASSERGTGGATPLHF
TRBV6-5	TRBJ1-1	-	once	13	TGTGCCAGCACCAAGGGACAGAACACTGAAGCTTTCTTT	CASTKGQNTEAFF
TRBV6-5	TRBJ1-1	-	-	10	TGTGCCAGCAGGATCGGTGAAGCTTTCTTT	CASRIGEAFF